This TCR beta chain was sequenced in a study of blood T cell repertoires in COVID-19. Study in general: Samples representing acute and convalescent COVID-19 were sourced from the United States, Italy and Spain.

Original methodology: Cell counts per sample came from amplifying reference gene primers. The repertoire was sequenced with immunoSEQ multiplex PCR; TCRdb's copy has only in-frame clones and lacks some. V and J calls and clone size come straight from that table; D and trimming were deduced from the DNA. The table lists about 200,000 clones, roughly 84% of them singletons. V dropped 2 bases and J dropped 0; count of bases not matched to a gene: 7. Germline V CDR1 and CDR2: LGHDT, YNNKEL (reference sequence). The CDR3 is made up of 17 amino acids. Material for sequencing was peripheral blood. The J gene is TRBJ1-3, the V gene TRBV3-1 (or the pseudogene TRBV3-2); 7 bases are a match to TRBD1. This clonotype was obtained from a man aged 35 to 55 with acute or convalescent COVID-19. CDR3 loop: CASSQMPGQSSGNTIYF. In DNA form, the CDR3 reads TGTGCCAGCAGCCAAATGCCGGGACAGAGCTCTGGAAACACCATATATTTT.